This T cell receptor (beta chain) was sequenced during a study of T cell changes during pregnancy in multiple sclerosis. Per germline, CDR1 SQVTM and CDR2 ANQGSEA. This CDR3 comprises 13 residues. With V trimmed by 4 bases and J by 3 bases, 5 bases remained unmatched. Sequencing was performed with immunoSEQ multiplex PCR; in TCRdb, only in-frame clones are kept and a portion is missing. In the table there are around 68,000 clones, 91% of which are singletons. The receptor was isolated from a female donor in good health, enrolled as a control in a pregnancy study. The chain carries TRBV29-1 and TRBJ1-2, with 7 bases aligning to TRBD1. The input for sequencing was peripheral blood, taken after pregnancy. CDR3 DNA: TGCAGCGTTGGACAGGGCTCGGACTATGGCTACACCTTC. Translation: CSVGQGSDYGYTF.